Below are 17 T cell receptor beta chains sequenced from a single sample in a study of CD8 T cells in Susac syndrome. RNA amounts of about 0.5 to 1 ug underwent reverse transcription with random hexamers. TCRdb reanalysed the immunoSEQ multiplex PCR reads using MiXCR and keeps one entry per CDR3 protein. Among about 190,000 distinct CDR3 sequences, about 94% were seen once, and the ten largest hold 0.1%. Sequenced sample: CD4+ T cells from PBMCs. All receptors come from a human donor in good health.

The chain employs TRBV7-2 and TRBJ2-1; no reliable D call. Trimming left V 5 bases short and J 8 bases short, with 7 bases between. The CDR3 has 11 residues. CDR1 and CDR2 (germline): SGHTA, FQGNSA. CDR3 sequence: CASSPSYEQFF. In DNA form, the CDR3 reads TGTGCCAGCAGCCCATCCTATGAGCAGTTCTTC. The whole variable domain, filled in from reference TRBV7-2 and TRBJ2-1, reads GAGVSQSPSNKVTEKGKDVELRCDPISGHTALYWYRQSLGQGLEFLIYFQGNSAPDKSGLPSDRFSAERTGGSVSTLTIQRTQQEDSAVYLCASSPSYEQFFGPGTRLTVL.

The rearrangement joins TRBV20-1 to TRBJ1-2; a weak D match, TRBD1 (6 bases). V was pared by 4 bases and J by 9 bases, with 21 bases between. Germline CDR1 DFQATT, CDR2 SNEGSKA (reference sequence). This CDR3 has 14 residues. The CDR3 region has the DNA TGCAGTGCTAATAAGGGGGGCGCGAGTGCGAGCTACACCTTC. Protein sequence: CSANKGGASASYTF.

The chain recombines TRBV28 with TRBJ2-1; a weak D match, TRBD2 (6 bases). The CDR3 is 11 residues long. CDR1 and CDR2 from the germline V gene are MDHEN and SYDVKM. CDR3 loop: CATGGWNEQFF. In DNA form, the CDR3 reads TGTGCTACTGGGGGGTGGAATGAGCAGTTCTTC.

The chain carries TRBV29-1 and TRBJ2-2, with D unclear. The CDR3 loop spans 14 amino acids. Trimming left V 6 bases short and J 1 base short, with 12 bases between. Germline V gene sequence: CDR1 SQVTM, CDR2 ANQGSEA. Here the CDR3 reads CSVSPRLNTGELFF. CDR3 DNA sequence: TGCAGCGTGAGCCCGAGGCTGAACACCGGGGAGCTGTTTTTT.

The V and J genes are TRBV28 and TRBJ2-5; 8 nucleotides agree with TRBD1. The CDR3 runs 15 residues. J was trimmed by 6 bases and V by 5 bases; bases with no gene match: 11. In germline, CDR1 is MDHEN, CDR2 SYDVKM. The CDR3 DNA reads TGTGCCAGCAGTCGCATATCAGGGGGCAGAAAGACCCAGTACTTC. Translating gives CASSRISGGRKTQYF.

The chain links TRBV3-1 to TRBJ1-4; D possibly corresponds to TRBD1 (6 bases). The germline CDR1 and CDR2 sequences are LGHDT and YNNKEL (reference sequence). Trimming removed 3 bases from V and 4 bases from J, with 15 bases in between. The CDR3 length is 16 residues. CDR3 residues: CASSHPSGASNEKLFF. CDR3 coding DNA: TGTGCCAGCAGCCACCCCTCAGGGGCGAGTAATGAAAAACTGTTTTTT.

The chain is built from TRBV7-8 and TRBJ2-1; D is perhaps TRBD1 (6 bases). The CDR3 totals 15 residues. Trimming shortened V by 5 bases and J by 4 bases, and 15 bases separated the two germline ends. The germline gives CDR1 SGHVS, CDR2 FQNEAQ. In DNA, the CDR3 is TGTGCCAGCAGCGCCACAGGGATTTCTTACAATGAGCAGTTCTTC. Its protein is CASSATGISYNEQFF.

This clonotype has only one observation. V usage is TRBV27 and J usage is TRBJ2-2; no definite D call. Trimming took 3 bases from V and 5 from J, leaving 7 bases between them. The CDR3 is 13 amino acids. The germline gives CDR1 MNHEY, CDR2 SMNVEV (reference sequence). The chain's CDR3 is CASSFLGTGELFF. CDR3 nucleotide sequence: TGTGCCAGCAGTTTCTTGGGGACCGGGGAGCTGTTTTTT.

The chain has TRBV12-5 and TRBJ2-3; 8 positions agree with TRBD2. Germline CDR1 and CDR2: LGHNT and FRNRAP. This CDR3 region has 13 residues. V was clipped by 6 bases and J by 8 bases; unmatched bases: 7. CDR3 protein: CASGGQAGGTQYF. CDR3 nucleotides: TGTGCTAGTGGGGGTCAGGCGGGAGGTACGCAGTATTTT. The full variable domain, its missing parts supplied by reference TRBV12-5 and TRBJ2-3, is DARVTQTPRHKVTEMGQEVTMRCQPILGHNTVFWYRQTMMQGLELLAYFRNRAPLDDSGMPKDRFSAEMPDATLATLKIQPSEPRDSAVYFCASGGQAGGTQYFGPGTRLTVL.

The CDR3 is CASSQQTVMETQYF. For the CDR3, the DNA is TGCGCCAGCAGCCAACAGACAGTGATGGAGACCCAGTACTTC. The chain carries TRBV4-1 and TRBJ2-5; TRBD1 is a possible D gene (5 bases). The CDR3 extends over 14 amino acids. The V end lost 2 bases, the J end lost 5 bases, and 12 bases lay between the germline ends. The germline V gene has CDR1 MGHRA and CDR2 YSYEKL.

V is TRBV3-1 and J is TRBJ2-1, with TRBD2 matching over 11 bases. The length of the CDR3 is 16 residues. CDR1 and CDR2 (germline): LGHDT, YNNKEL (reference sequence). With V trimmed by 2 bases and J by 6 bases, 6 bases remained unmatched. The CDR3: CASSQHSGGASNEQFF. The CDR3 DNA is TGTGCCAGCAGCCAACATAGCGGGGGGGCCTCCAATGAGCAGTTCTTC.

This clonotype has a single count. The chain carries TRBV29-1 and TRBJ2-5, with D perhaps matching TRBD2 (6 bases). Trimming shortened V by 2 bases and J by 4 bases, and 17 bases separated the two germline ends. The CDR3 has 15 amino acids. Germline loops: CDR1 SQVTM, CDR2 ANQGSEA. The CDR3 reads CSVEQDYPKAETQYF. The CDR3 region has the DNA TGCAGCGTTGAACAGGACTACCCGAAGGCAGAGACCCAGTACTTC.

The V call is TRBV11-3, the J call TRBJ2-5; 7 bases align to TRBD2. The CDR3 length is 15 residues. Germline CDR1 and CDR2: SGHNT and YENEEA. Trimming cost V 5 bases and J 3 bases; bases outside gene matches: 9. In DNA, the CDR3 is TGTGCCAGCAGCGCATCAGGCGCGGGAGAAGAGACCCAGTACTTC. Translating gives CASSASGAGEETQYF.

This clonotype has only a few counts. V usage is TRBV29-1 and J usage is TRBJ2-2; no definite D call. CDR1 and CDR2 (germline): SQVTM, ANQGSEA. This CDR3 region has 11 residues. V gave up 4 bases and J gave up 4 bases, with 4 bases separating them. The CDR3 DNA follows: TGCAGCGTTGTGGTCACCGGGGAGCTGTTTTTT. Its protein is CSVVVTGELFF.

The V and J genes are TRBV20-1 and TRBJ1-1; D is unresolved. The CDR3 runs 13 residues. The V end lost 5 bases, the J end lost 9 bases, and 19 bases lay between the germline ends. From germline, CDR1 is DFQATT and CDR2 SNEGSKA (reference sequence). For the CDR3, the DNA is TGCAGTGCTCCCAGAGGGCTGGACGGGAAAGCTTTCTTT. This sequence encodes CSAPRGLDGKAFF.

The chain carries TRBV4-1 and TRBJ1-2; D is unresolved. Trimming shortened V by 0 bases and J by 3 bases, and 11 bases separated the two germline ends. The CDR3 has 15 amino acids. Germline V gene lookup returns CDR1 MGHRA and CDR2 YSYEKL. The CDR3 DNA sequence: TGCGCCAGCAGCCAAGAATCCGGGGAGTACTATGGCTACACCTTC. Its protein product is CASSQESGEYYGYTF.

The chain joins TRBV28 to TRBJ1-1; D ambiguous. The germline V and J ends were trimmed by 7 bases and 4 bases, with 13 bases remaining between them. CDR1 and CDR2 (germline): MDHEN, SYDVKM. This CDR3 comprises 13 residues. The CDR3 nucleotides are TGTGCCAGCAACGGCGCCTCGGGCACTGAAGCTTTCTTT. As protein: CASNGASGTEAFF.